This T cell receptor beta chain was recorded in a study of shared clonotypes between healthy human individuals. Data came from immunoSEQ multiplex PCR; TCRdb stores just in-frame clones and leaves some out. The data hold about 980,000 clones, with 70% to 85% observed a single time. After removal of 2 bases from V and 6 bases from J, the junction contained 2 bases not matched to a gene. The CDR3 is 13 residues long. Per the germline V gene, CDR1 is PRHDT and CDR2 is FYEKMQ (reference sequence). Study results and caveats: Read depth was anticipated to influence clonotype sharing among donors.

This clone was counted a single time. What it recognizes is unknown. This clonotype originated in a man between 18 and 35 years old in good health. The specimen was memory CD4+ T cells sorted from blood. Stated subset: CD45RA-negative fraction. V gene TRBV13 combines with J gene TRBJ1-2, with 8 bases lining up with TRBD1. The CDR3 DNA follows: TGTGCCAGCAGCTTACGACAGGGGAATGGCTACACCTTC. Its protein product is CASSLRQGNGYTF. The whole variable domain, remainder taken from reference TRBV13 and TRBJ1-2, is AAGVIQSPRHLIKEKRETATLKCYPIPRHDTVYWYQQGPGQDPQFLISFYEKMQSDKGSIPDRFSAQQFSDYHSELNMSSLELGDSALYFCASSLRQGNGYTFGSGTRLTVV.